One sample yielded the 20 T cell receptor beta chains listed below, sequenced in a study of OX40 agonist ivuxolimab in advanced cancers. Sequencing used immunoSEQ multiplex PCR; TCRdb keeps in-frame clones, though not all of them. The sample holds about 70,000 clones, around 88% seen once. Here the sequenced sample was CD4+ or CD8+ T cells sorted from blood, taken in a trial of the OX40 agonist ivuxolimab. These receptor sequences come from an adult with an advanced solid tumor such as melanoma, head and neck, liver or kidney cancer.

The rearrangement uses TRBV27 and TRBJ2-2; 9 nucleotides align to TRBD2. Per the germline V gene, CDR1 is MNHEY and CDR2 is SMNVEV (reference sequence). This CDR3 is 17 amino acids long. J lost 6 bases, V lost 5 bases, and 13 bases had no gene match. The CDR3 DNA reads TGTGCCAGCAGTGCCTTCCTAGCGGGATTAGGCGCCGGGGAGCTGTTTTTT. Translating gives CASSAFLAGLGAGELFF.

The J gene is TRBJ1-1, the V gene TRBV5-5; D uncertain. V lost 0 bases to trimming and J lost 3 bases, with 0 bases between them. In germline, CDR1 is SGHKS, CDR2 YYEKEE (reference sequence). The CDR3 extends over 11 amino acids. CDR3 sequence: CASSLDTEAFF. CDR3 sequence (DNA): TGTGCCAGCAGCTTGGACACTGAAGCTTTCTTT.

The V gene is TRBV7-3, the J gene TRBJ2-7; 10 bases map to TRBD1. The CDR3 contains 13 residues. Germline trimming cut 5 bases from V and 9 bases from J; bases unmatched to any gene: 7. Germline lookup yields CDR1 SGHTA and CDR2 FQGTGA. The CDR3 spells CASSTPGTGVQYF. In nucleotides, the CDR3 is TGTGCCAGCAGCACCCCCGGGACAGGGGTGCAGTACTTC.

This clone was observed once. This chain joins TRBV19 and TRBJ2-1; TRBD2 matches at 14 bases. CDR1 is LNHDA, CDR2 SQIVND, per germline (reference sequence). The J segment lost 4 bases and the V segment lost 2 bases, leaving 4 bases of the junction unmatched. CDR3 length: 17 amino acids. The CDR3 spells CASSITGLAGGYNEQFF. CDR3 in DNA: TGTGCCAGTAGTATAACCGGACTAGCGGGGGGTTACAATGAGCAGTTCTTC.

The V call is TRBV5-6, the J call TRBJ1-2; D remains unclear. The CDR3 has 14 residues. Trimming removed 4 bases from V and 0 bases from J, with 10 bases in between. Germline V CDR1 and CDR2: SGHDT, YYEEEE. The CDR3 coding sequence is TGTGCCAGCAGCCGGGTAGACCCTAACTATGGCTACACCTTC. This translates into CASSRVDPNYGYTF.

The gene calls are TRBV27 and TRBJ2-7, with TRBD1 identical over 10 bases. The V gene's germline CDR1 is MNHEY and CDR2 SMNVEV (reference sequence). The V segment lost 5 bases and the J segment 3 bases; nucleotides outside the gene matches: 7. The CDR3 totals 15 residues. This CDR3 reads CASSEYWTGGYEQYF. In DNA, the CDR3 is TGTGCCAGCAGTGAATACTGGACAGGGGGCTACGAGCAGTACTTC.

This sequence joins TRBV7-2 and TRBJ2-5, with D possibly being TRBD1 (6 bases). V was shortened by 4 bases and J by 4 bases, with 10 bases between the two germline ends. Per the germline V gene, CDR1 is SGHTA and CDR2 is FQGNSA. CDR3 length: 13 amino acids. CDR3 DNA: TGTGCCAGCAGCTCCGACAGGAGAGAGACCCAGTACTTC. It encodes CASSSDRRETQYF.

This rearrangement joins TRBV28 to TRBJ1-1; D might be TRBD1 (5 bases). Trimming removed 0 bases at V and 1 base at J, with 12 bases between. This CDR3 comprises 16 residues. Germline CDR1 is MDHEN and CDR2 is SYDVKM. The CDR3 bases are TGTGCCAGCAGTTTATGGGGGGACGGAGAGAACACTGAAGCTTTCTTT. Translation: CASSLWGDGENTEAFF.

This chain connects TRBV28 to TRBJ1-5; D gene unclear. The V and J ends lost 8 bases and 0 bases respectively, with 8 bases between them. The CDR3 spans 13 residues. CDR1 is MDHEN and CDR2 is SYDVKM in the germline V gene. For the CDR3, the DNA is TGTGCCAGCGCGGCGGATAGCAATCAGCCCCAGCATTTT. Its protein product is CASAADSNQPQHF. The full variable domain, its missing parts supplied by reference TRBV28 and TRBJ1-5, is DVKVTQSSRYLVKRTGEKVFLECVQDMDHENMFWYRQDPGLGLRLIYFSYDVKMKEKGDIPEGYSVSREKKERFSLILESASTNQTSMYLCASAADSNQPQHFGDGTRLSIL.

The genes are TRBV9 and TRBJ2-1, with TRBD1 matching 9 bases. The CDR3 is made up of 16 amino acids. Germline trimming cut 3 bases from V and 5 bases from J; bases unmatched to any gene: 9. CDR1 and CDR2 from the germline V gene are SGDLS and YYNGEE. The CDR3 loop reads CASSDPTGGINNEQFF. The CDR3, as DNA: TGTGCCAGCAGCGATCCGACAGGGGGGATAAACAATGAGCAGTTCTTC.

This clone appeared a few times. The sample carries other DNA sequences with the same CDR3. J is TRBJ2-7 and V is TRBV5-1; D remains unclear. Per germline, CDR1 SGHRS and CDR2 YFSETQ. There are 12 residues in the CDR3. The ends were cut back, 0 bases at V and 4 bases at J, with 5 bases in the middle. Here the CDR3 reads CASSLGYYEQYF. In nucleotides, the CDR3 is TGCGCCAGCAGCTTGGGTTATTACGAGCAGTACTTC.

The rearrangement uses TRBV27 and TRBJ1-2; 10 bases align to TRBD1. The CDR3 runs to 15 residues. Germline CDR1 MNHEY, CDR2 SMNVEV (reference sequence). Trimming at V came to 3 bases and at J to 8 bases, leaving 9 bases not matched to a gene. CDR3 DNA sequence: TGTGCCAGCAGTTTTCACACCGGGACAGGGGAGGGCTACACCTTC. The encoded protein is CASSFHTGTGEGYTF.

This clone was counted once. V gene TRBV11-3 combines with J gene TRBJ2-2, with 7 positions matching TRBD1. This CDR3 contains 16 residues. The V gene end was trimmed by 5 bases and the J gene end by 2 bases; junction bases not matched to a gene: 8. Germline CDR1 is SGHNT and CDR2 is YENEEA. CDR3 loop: CASSVKGTVNTGELFF. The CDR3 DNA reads TGTGCCAGCAGCGTAAAAGGGACAGTCAACACCGGGGAGCTGTTTTTT.

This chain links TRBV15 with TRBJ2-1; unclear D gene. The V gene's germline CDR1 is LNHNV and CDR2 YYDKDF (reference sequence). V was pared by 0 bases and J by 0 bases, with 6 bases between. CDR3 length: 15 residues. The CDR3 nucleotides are TGTGCCACCAGCAGAGAAGGCGCCTCCTACAATGAGCAGTTCTTC. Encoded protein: CATSREGASYNEQFF. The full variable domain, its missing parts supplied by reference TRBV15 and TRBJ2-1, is DAMVIQNPRYQVTQFGKPVTLSCSQTLNHNVMYWYQQKSSQAPKLLFHYYDKDFNNEADTPDNFQSRRPNTSFCFLDIRSPGLGDTAMYLCATSREGASYNEQFFGPGTRLTVL.

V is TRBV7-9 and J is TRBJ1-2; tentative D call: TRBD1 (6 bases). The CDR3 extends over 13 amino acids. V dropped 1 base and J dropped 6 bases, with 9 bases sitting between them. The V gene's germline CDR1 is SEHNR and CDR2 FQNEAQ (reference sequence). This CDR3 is CASSLVGADGYTF. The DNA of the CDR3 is TGTGCCAGCAGCTTAGTGGGGGCGGATGGCTACACCTTC.

The CDR3 spells CASSRDRLGYTF. CDR3 nucleotides: TGCGCCAGCAGCCGGGACAGGCTTGGCTACACCTTC. The chain employs TRBV5-1 and TRBJ1-2, with 8 bases lining up with TRBD1. The junction had 3 bases not matched to a gene; V was cut back by 4 bases and J by 7 bases. Germline V gives CDR1 SGHRS, CDR2 YFSETQ. The CDR3 is made up of 12 amino acids.

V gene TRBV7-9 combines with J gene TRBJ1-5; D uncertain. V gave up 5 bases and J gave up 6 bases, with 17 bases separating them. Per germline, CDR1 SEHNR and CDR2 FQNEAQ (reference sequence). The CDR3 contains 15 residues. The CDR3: CASSPGSAVLQPQHF. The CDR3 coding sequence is TGTGCCAGCAGCCCCGGATCGGCGGTTCTTCAGCCCCAGCATTTT.

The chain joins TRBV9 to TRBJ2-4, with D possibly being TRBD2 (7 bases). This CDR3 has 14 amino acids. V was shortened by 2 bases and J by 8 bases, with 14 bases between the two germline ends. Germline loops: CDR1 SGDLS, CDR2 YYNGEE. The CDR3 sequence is CASSVSGGRDIQYF. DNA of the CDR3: TGTGCCAGCAGCGTGTCCGGGGGGCGGGACATTCAGTACTTC.

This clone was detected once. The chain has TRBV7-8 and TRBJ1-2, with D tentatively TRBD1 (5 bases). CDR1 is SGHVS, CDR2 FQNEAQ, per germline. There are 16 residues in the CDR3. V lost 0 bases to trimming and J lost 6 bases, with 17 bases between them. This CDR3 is CASSLASLGAGDGYTF. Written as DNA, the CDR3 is TGTGCCAGCAGCTTAGCCTCGCTAGGGGCAGGAGATGGCTACACCTTC.

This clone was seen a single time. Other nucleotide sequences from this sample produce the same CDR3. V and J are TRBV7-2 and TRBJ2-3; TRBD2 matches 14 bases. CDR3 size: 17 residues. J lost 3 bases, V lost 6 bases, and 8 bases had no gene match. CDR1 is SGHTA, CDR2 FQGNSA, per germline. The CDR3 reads CASSYAGTSGSTDTQYF. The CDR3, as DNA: TGTGCCAGCAGTTACGCCGGGACTAGCGGGAGTACAGATACGCAGTATTTT.